Listed below are T cell receptor beta chains from one sample, sequenced in a study of blood T cell repertoires in COVID-19. Method: immunoSEQ multiplex PCR; TCRdb's copy keeps in-frame clones and lacks some. The table lists under 300,000 clones, 88% of them singletons. What was sequenced was PBMCs or T cells enriched from blood (not recorded which). All receptors come from a woman between 40 and 55 years old with acute COVID-19. The CDR3 runs from the conserved cysteine through the conserved F or W.

TRBV7-2 CASSLRASGSNTGELFF
TRBV12-3/TRBV12-4 CASSFAGAGTQYF
TRBV5-1 CASSPDRVWEKLFF
TRBV3-1/TRBV3-2 CASSQPPGKKHDNEQFF
TRBV7-2 CASSQTGSYGYTF
TRBV5-6 CASSFDRPTARGELFF
TRBV2 CASSPGTLTTDTQYF
TRBV5-1 CASSWGDRGSGNTIYF
TRBV28 CASSSQGFPPEAFF
TRBV6-5 CASTHSGQGGYGYTF
TRBV10-3 CAISEGGIAGGRTGANVLTF
TRBV19 CASSNQGGNTEAFF
TRBV27 CASSRTGGVYGYTF
TRBV10-3 CATEGSGFYNEQFF
TRBV4-3 CASSLLAGGTGELFF
TRBV27 CASSFRLSPGLAGGRGELFF
TRBV27 CASGGQGRDGYTF
TRBV4-3 CASSPWGGAYEQYF
TRBV4-1 CASSQGLLTFEAFF
TRBV9 CASSVGTGSSYEQYF